This T cell receptor (beta chain) was observed in a study of shared clonotypes between healthy human individuals. Whole-study context: Researchers assigned three CD4 naive, three CD4 memory, two CD8 naive and one CD8 memory plate to each donor.

Germline CDR1 reads MGHRA; CDR2 reads YSYEKL. J gave up 7 bases and V 4 bases, and 4 bases lay outside the gene matches. The CDR3 loop spans 15 amino acids. For every subset, genomic DNA was evenly distributed across several immunoSEQ plates. Sorted-subset replicate PCR reactions were performed with roughly 200 ng DNA, corresponding to roughly 27,000 T cell genomes. Some clones are missing from TCRdb's copy, which holds only in-frame ones; the method was immunoSEQ multiplex PCR. Here the sample spans 800,000 or so clones, 95% to 97% being singletons. Naive CD8 cells comprised CD45RO-negative, CCR7-positively selected cells, excluding terminally differentiated effector memory CD45RA+ cells.

Source material: naive CD8+ T cells sorted from blood. The chain joins TRBV4-1 to TRBJ2-1; TRBD2 matches 13 bases. The sequence came from a young man in good health. The CDR3 reads CASSPGTSGVNEQFF. The CDR3, as DNA: TGCGCCAGCAGCCCTGGGACTAGCGGGGTTAATGAGCAGTTCTTC.